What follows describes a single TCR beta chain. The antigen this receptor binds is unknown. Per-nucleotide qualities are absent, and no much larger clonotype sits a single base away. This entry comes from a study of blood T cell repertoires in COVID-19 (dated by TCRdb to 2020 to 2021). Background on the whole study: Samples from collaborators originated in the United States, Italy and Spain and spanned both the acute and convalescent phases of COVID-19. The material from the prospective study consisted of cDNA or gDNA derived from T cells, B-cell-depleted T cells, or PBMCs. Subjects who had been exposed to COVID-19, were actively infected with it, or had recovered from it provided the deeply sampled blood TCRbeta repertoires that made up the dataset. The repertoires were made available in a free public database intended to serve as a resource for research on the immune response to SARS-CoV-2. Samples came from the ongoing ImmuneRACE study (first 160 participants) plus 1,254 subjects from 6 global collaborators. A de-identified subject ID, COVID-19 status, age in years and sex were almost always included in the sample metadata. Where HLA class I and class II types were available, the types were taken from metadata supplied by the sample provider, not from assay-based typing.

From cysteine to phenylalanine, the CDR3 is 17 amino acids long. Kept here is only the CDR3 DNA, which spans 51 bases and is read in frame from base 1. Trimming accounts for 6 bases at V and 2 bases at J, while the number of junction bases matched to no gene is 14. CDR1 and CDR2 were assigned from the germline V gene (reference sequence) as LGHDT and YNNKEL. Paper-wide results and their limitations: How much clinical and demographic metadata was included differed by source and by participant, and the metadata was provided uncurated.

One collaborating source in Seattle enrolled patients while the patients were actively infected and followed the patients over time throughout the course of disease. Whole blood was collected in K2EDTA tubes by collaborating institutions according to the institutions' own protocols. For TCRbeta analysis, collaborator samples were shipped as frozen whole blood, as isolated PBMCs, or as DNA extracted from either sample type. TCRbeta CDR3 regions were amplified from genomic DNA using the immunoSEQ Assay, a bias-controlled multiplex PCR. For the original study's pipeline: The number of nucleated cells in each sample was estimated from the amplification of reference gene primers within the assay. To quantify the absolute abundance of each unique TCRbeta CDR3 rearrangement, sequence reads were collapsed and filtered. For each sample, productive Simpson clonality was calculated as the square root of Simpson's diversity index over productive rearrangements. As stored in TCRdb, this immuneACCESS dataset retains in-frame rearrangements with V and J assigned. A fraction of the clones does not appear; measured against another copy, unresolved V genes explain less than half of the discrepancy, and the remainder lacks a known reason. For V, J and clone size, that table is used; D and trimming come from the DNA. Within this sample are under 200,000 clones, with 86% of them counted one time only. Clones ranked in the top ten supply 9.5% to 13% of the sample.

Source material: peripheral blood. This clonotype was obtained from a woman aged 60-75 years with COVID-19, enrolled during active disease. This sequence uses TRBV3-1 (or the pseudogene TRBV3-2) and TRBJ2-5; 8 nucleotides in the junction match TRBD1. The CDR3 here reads CASSLVGQGMYQETQYF. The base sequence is TGTGCCAGCAGTCTTGTAGGACAGGGCATGTATCAAGAGACCCAGTACTTC.